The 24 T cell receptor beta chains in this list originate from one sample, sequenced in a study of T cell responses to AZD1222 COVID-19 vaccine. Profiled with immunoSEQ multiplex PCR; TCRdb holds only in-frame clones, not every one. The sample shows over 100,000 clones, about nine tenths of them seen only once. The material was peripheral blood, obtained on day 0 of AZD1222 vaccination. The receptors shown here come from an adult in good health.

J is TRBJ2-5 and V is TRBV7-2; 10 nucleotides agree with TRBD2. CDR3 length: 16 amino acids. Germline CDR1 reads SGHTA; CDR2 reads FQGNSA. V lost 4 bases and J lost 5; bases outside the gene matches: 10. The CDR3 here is CASSSYKAGGLETQYF. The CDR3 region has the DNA TGTGCCAGCAGCTCCTATAAAGCGGGGGGGCTGGAGACCCAGTACTTC.

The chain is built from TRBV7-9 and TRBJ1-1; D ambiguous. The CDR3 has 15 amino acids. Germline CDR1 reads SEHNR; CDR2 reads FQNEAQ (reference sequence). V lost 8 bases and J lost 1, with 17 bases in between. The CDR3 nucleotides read TGTGCCAGCGCCCCATCCCAGCAGCGGAACACTGAAGCTTTCTTT. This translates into CASAPSQQRNTEAFF.

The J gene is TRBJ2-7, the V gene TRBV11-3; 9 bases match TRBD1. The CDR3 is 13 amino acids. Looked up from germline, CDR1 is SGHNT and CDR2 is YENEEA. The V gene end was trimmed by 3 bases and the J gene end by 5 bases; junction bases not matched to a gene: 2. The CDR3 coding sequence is TGTGCCAGCAGCTTGAGGACAGGGGACGAGCAGTACTTC. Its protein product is CASSLRTGDEQYF.

CDR3 sequence (DNA): TGTGCCAGTAGCGCAACAGGGGCTAGCAATCAGCCCCAGCATTTT. It encodes CASSATGASNQPQHF. The chain employs TRBV19 and TRBJ1-5; TRBD1 matches at 7 bases. J gave up 0 bases and V 6 bases, and 5 bases lay outside the gene matches. The CDR3 is 15 amino acids. Germline CDR1 and CDR2: LNHDA and SQIVND (reference sequence).

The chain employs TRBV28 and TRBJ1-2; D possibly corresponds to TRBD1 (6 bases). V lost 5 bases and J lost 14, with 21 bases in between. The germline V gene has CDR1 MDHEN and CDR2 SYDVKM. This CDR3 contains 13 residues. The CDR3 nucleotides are TGTGCCAGCAGTATGCAGGGGTTACCCGCTTTTACCTTC. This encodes CASSMQGLPAFTF.

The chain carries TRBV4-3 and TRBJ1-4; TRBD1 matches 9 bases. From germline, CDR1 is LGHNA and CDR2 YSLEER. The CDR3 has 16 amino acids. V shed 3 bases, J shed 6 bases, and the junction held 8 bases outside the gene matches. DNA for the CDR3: TGCGCCAGCAGCCAGACTCCGGGACAGGGCTATGAAAAACTGTTTTTT. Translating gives CASSQTPGQGYEKLFF.

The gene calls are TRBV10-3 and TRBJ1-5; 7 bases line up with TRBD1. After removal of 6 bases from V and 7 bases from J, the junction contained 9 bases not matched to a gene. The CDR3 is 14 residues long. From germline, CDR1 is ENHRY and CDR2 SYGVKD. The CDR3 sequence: CAISPDRAGQPQHF. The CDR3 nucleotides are TGTGCCATCAGCCCCGACAGGGCCGGGCAGCCCCAGCATTTT.

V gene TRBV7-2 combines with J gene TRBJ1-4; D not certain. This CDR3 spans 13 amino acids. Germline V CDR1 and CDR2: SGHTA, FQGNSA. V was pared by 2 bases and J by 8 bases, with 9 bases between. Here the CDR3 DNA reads TGTGCCAGCAGCTTAATCGGAGGGGAAAAACTGTTTTTT. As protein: CASSLIGGEKLFF.

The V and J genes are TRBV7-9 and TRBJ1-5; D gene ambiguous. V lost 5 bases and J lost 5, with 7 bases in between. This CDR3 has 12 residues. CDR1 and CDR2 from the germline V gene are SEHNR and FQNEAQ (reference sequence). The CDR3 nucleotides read TGTGCCAGCAGCCCTTTGGATCAGCCCCAGCATTTT. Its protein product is CASSPLDQPQHF.

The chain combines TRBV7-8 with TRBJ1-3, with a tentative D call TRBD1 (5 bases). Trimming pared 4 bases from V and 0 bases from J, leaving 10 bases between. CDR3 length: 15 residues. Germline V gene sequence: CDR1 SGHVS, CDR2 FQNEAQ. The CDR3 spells CASSSRALSGNTIYF. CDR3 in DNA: TGTGCCAGCAGCTCCAGGGCGCTCTCTGGAAACACCATATATTTT.

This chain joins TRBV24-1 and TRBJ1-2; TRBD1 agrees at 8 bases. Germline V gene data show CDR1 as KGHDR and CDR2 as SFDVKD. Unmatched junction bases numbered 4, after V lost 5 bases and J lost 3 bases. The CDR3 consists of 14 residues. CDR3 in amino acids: CATSGQDRDYGYTF. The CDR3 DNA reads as TGTGCCACCAGTGGCCAGGACAGGGACTATGGCTACACCTTC.

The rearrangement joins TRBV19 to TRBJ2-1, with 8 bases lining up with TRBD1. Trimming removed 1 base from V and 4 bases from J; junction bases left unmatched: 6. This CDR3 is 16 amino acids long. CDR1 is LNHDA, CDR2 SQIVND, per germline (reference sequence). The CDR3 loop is CASSIAGQGAYNEQFF. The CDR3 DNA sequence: TGTGCCAGTAGTATAGCGGGGCAGGGGGCTTACAATGAGCAGTTCTTC. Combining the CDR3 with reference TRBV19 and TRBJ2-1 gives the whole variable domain DGGITQSPKYLFRKEGQNVTLSCEQNLNHDAMYWYRQDPGQGLRLIYYSQIVNDFQKGDIAEGYSVSREKKESFPLTVTSAQKNPTAFYLCASSIAGQGAYNEQFFGPGTRLTVL.

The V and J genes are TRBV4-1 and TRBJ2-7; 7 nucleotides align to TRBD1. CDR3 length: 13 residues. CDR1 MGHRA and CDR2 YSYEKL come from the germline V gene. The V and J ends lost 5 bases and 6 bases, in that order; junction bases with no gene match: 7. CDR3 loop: CASSYNEGAEQYF. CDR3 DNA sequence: TGCGCCAGCAGCTATAATGAGGGGGCCGAGCAGTACTTC.

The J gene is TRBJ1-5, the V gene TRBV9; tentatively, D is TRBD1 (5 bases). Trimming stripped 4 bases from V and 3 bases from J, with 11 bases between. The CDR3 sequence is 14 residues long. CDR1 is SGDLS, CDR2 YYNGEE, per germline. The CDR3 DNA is TGTGCCAGCAGCCGGGGGGTAACCAATCAGCCCCAGCATTTT. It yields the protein CASSRGVTNQPQHF.

CDR3 bases: TGCGCCAGCAGAAGAGGGAGTTACACTGAAGCTTTCTTT. Its protein is CASRRGSYTEAFF. The chain has TRBV5-1 and TRBJ1-1; D is unclear. The CDR3 is 13 amino acids. Germline-derived CDR1 and CDR2 are SGHRS and YFSETQ. Trimming left V 5 bases short and J 3 bases short, with 11 bases between.

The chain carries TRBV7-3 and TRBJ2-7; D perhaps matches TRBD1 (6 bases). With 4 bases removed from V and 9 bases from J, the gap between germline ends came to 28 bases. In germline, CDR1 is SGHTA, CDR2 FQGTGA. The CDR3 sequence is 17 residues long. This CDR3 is CASSSASPRQVTWGQYF. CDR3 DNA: TGTGCCAGCAGCTCCGCATCCCCCCGACAGGTGACGTGGGGGCAGTACTTC.

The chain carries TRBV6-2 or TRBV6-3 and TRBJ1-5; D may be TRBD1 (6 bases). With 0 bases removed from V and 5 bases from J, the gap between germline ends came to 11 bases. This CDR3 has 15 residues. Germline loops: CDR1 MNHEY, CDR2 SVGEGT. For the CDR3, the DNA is TGTGCCAGCAGTTACTCGCAGGGGACTTATCAGCCCCAGCATTTT. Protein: CASSYSQGTYQPQHF.

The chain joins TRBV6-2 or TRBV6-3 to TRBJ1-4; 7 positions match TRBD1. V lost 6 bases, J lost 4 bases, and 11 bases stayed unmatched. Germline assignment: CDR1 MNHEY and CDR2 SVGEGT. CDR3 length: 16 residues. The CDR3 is CASSTTGTDFNEKLFF. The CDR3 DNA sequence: TGTGCCAGCAGCACTACCGGGACAGACTTTAATGAAAAACTGTTTTTT.

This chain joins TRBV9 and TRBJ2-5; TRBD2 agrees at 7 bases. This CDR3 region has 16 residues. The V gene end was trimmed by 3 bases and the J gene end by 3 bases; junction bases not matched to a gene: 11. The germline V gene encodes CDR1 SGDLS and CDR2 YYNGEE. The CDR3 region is CASSAGGTGLEETQYF. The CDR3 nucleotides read TGTGCCAGCAGCGCGGGGGGAACTGGGCTTGAAGAGACCCAGTACTTC.

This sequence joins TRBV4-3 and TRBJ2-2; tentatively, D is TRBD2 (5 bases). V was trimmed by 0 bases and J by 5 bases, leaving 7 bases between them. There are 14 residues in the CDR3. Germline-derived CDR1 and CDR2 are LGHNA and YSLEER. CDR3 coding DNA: TGCGCCAGCAGCCAAGATGGAGGTACCGGGGAGCTGTTTTTT. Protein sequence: CASSQDGGTGELFF.

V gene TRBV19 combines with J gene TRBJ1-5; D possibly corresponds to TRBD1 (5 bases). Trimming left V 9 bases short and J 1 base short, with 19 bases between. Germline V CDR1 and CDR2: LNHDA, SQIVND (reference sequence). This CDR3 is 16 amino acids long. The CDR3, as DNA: TGTGCCAGCGACCTGAAGGGGTCTGTAAGCAATCAGCCCCAGCATTTT. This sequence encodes CASDLKGSVSNQPQHF.

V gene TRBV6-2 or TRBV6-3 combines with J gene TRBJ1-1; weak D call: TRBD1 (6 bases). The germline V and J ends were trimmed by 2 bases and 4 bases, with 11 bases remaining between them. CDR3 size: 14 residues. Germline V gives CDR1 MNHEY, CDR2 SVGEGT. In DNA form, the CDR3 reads TGTGCCAGCAGTTACCAGGGGCTAGGCACTGAAGCTTTCTTT. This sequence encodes CASSYQGLGTEAFF.

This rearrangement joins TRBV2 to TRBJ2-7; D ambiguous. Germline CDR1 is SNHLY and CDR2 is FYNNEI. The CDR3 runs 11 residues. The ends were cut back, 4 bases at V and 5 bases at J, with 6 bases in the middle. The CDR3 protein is CASSVSNEQYF. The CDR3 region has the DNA TGTGCCAGCAGTGTTTCCAACGAGCAGTACTTC.

The CDR3 loop reads CASSSPGTSYEQYF. The CDR3, as DNA: TGTGCCAGCAGTTCACCAGGGACCTCCTACGAGCAGTACTTC. The rearrangement uses TRBV28 and TRBJ2-7, with D tentatively TRBD1 or TRBD2 (5 bases each). V was cut by 4 bases and J by 0 bases, with 10 bases left in between. The CDR3 totals 14 residues. CDR1 and CDR2 from the germline V gene are MDHEN and SYDVKM.